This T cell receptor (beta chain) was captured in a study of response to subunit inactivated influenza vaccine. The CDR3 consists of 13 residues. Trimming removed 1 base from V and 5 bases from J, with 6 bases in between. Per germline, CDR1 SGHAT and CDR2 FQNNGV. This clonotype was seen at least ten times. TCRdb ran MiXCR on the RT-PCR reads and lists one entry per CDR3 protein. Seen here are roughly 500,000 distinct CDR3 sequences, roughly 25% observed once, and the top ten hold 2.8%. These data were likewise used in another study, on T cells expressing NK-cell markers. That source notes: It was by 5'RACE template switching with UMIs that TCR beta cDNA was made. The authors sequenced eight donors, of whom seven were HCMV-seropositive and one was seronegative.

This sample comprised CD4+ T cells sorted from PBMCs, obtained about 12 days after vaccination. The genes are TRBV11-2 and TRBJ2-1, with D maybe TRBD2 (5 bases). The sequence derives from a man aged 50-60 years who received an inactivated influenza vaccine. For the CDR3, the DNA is TGTGCCAGCAGCTTAGGACTAAACAATGAGCAGTTCTTC. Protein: CASSLGLNNEQFF.